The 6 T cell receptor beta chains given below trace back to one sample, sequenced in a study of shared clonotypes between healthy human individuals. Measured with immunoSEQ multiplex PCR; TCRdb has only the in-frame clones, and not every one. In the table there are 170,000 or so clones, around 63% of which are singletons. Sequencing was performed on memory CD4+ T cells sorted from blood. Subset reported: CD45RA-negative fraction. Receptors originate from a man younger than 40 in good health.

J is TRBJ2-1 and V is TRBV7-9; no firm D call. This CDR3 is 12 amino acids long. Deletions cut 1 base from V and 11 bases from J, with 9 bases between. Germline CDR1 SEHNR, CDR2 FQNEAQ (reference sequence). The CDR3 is CASSLEQTQQFF. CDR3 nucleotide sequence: TGTGCCAGCAGCTTAGAACAGACTCAGCAGTTCTTC.

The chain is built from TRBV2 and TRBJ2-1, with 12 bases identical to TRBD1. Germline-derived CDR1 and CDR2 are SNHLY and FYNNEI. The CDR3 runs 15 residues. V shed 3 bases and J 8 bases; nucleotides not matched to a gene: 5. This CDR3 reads CASSDRDRGLDEQFF. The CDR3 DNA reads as TGTGCCAGCAGTGACAGGGACAGGGGGCTCGATGAGCAGTTCTTC. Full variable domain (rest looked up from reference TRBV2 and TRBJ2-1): EPEVTQTPSHQVTQMGQEVILRCVPISNHLYFYWYRQILGQKVEFLVSFYNNEISEKSEIFDDQFSVERPDGSNFTLKIRSTKLEDSAMYFCASSDRDRGLDEQFFGPGTRLTVL.

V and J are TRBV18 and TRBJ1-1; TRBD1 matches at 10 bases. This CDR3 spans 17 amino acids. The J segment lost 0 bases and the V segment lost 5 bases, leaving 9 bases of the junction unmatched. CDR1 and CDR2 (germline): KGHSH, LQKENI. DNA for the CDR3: TGTGCCAGCTCAGTGACAGGGGGCGATGACATGAACACTGAAGCTTTCTTT. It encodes CASSVTGGDDMNTEAFF.

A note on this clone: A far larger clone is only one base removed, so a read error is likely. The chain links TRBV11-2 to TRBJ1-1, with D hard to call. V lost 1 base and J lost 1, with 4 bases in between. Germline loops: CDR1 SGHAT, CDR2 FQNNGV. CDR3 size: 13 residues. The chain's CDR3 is CASSLGRNTEAFF. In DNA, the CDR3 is TGTGCCAGCAGCTTAGGGCGGAACACTGAAGCTTTCTTT.

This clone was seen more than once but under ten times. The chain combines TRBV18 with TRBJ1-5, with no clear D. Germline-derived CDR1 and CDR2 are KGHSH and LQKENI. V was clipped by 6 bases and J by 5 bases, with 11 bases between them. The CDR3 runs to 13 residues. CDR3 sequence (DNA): TGTGCCAGCTCCTCGGAGAGGGATCAGCCCCAGCATTTT. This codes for CASSSERDQPQHF.

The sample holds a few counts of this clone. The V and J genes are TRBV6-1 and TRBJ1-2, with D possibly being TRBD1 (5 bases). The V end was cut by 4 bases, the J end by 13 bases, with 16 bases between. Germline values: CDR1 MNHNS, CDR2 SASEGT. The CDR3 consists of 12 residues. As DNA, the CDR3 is TGTGCCAGCAGTGGCGGACAAACCCCTACCACCTTC. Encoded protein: CASSGGQTPTTF.